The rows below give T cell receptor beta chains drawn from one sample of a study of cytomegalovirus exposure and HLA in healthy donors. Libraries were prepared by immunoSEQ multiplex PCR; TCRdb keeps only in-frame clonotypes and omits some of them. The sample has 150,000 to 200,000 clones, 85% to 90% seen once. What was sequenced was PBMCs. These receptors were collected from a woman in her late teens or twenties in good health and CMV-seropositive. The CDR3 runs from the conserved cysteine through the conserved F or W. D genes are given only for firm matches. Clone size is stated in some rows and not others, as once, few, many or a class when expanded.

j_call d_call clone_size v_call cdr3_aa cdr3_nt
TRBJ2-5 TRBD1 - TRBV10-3 CAISRQGAGETQYF TGTGCCATCAGCAGACAGGGGGCAGGAGAGACCCAGTACTTC
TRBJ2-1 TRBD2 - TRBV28 CASSWRLADYNEQFF TGTGCCAGCAGCTGGAGGCTAGCGGACTACAATGAGCAGTTCTTC
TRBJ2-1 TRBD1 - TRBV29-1 CSVDLGKGAYNEQFF TGCAGCGTTGATCTGGGTAAGGGGGCATACAATGAGCAGTTCTTC
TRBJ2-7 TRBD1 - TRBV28 CASSEPWTGHYEQYF TGTGCCAGCAGCGAACCTTGGACAGGGCACTACGAGCAGTACTTC
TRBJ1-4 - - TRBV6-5 CASSYSVGGTNEKLFF TGTGCCAGCAGTTACTCAGTTGGGGGGACTAATGAAAAACTGTTTTTT
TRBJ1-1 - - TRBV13 CASSLGWGALNTEAFF TGTGCCAGCAGCTTAGGCTGGGGCGCCCTGAACACTGAAGCTTTCTTT
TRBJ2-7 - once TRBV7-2 CASSPGAPRHEQYF TGTGCCAGCAGCCCAGGGGCCCCGCGCCACGAGCAGTACTTC
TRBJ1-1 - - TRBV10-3 CAISQQGRTEAFF TGTGCCATCAGTCAGCAGGGGCGGACTGAAGCTTTCTTT
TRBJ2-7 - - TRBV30 CAWSVGGYEQYF TGTGCCTGGAGTGTGGGGGGATACGAGCAGTACTTC
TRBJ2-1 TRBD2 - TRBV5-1 CASSLSFATSGSFAYNEQFF TGCGCCAGCAGCTTGAGTTTTGCAACTAGCGGGAGTTTCGCCTACAATGAGCAGTTCTTC
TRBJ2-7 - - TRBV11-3 CASSLARDEQYF TGTGCCAGCAGCTTAGCCCGGGACGAGCAGTACTTC
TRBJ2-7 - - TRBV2 CASNPVREIYEQYF TGTGCCAGCAACCCCGTACGGGAGATTTACGAGCAGTACTTC
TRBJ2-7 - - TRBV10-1 CASSRGLPPSYEQYF TGCGCCAGCAGCCGGGGTCTTCCTCCTTCTTACGAGCAGTACTTC
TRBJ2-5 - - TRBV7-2 CASSPLRGQETQYF TGTGCCAGCAGCCCCCTCCGGGGCCAAGAGACCCAGTACTTC
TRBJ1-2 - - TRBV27 CASSLRARGGYTF TGTGCCAGTAGTTTAAGGGCTAGGGGCGGCTACACCTTC
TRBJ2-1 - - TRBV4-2 CASSQEVGGSYNEQFF TGTGCCAGCAGCCAAGAGGTCGGGGGATCCTACAATGAGCAGTTCTTC
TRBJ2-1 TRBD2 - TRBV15 CATSRDSGRVYNEQFF TGTGCCACCAGCAGAGATAGCGGGAGGGTCTACAATGAGCAGTTCTTC